The 18 T cell receptor beta chains below all came from one sample that was sequenced in a study of brain T cells in children with intractable seizures. TCRdb keeps only in-frame clones here, not all; method: immunoSEQ multiplex PCR. The table includes about 350,000 clones, 93% detected once. Stated time point: blood from clinic visit 5 months post-surgery; TSC patient then seizure free. This specimen consisted of peripheral blood, obtained 4 to 6 months after surgery. The receptors were sampled from a boy younger than two with tuberous sclerosis and intractable seizures.

The J gene is TRBJ2-2, the V gene TRBV5-4; perhaps TRBD1 as D (6 bases). Trimming shortened V by 3 bases and J by 0 bases, and 9 bases separated the two germline ends. Germline values: CDR1 SGHNT, CDR2 YYREEE (reference sequence). The CDR3 sequence is 15 residues long. The CDR3 sequence is CASSWDNANTGELFF. CDR3 in DNA: TGTGCCAGCAGCTGGGACAACGCGAACACCGGGGAGCTGTTTTTT.

The chain employs TRBV19 and TRBJ1-2, with D possibly TRBD1 on 6 matching bases. Trimming pared 1 base from V and 7 bases from J, leaving 19 bases between. The CDR3 is 16 residues long. Germline assignment: CDR1 LNHDA and CDR2 SQIVND (reference sequence). The CDR3 DNA reads TGTGCCAGTAGTATAGGCGCAGGGGCGGTAGAAAGTGGCTACACCTTC. It encodes CASSIGAGAVESGYTF.

The chain carries TRBV4-1 and TRBJ1-5, with a weak D call TRBD1 (5 bases). The CDR3 sequence is 14 residues long. V lost 0 bases and J lost 3, with 6 bases in between. Germline V CDR1 and CDR2: MGHRA, YSYEKL. CDR3 residues: CASSQEQVNQPQHF. Here the CDR3 DNA reads TGCGCCAGCAGCCAAGAACAGGTCAATCAGCCCCAGCATTTT.

The CDR3 spells CASSFMATGTTEAFF. In DNA, the CDR3 is TGTGCCAGCAGCTTTATGGCGACAGGGACGACTGAAGCTTTCTTT. This chain connects TRBV7-2 to TRBJ1-1, with 7 bases aligning to TRBD1. This CDR3 spans 15 amino acids. CDR1 SGHTA and CDR2 FQGNSA come from the germline V gene. Unmatched junction bases numbered 9, after V lost 3 bases and J lost 5 bases.

The chain has TRBV11-2 and TRBJ2-5, with unresolved D. CDR3 length: 11 residues. Germline CDR1 is SGHAT and CDR2 is FQNNGV. Trimming left V 6 bases short and J 0 bases short, with 2 bases between. This chain's CDR3 is CASRNQETQYF. The CDR3 region has the DNA TGTGCCAGCAGGAACCAAGAGACCCAGTACTTC. Full variable domain (missing parts from reference TRBV11-2 and TRBJ2-5): EAGVAQSPRYKIIEKRQSVAFWCNPISGHATLYWYQQILGQGPKLLIQFQNNGVVDDSQLPKDRFSAERLKGVDSTLKIQPAKLEDSAVYLCASRNQETQYFGPGTRLLVL.

The rearrangement uses TRBV29-1 and TRBJ2-7, with a weak D call TRBD1 (5 bases). V lost 6 bases and J 2 bases, leaving 11 bases between the germline ends. Germline V gives CDR1 SQVTM, CDR2 ANQGSEA. The CDR3 runs to 12 residues. The CDR3 sequence: CSVRDSPYEQYF. The CDR3 region has the DNA TGCAGCGTCCGAGACAGCCCCTACGAGCAGTACTTC.

The rearrangement uses TRBV5-4 and TRBJ1-2; 7 bases agree with TRBD1. The V and J ends lost 4 bases and 4 bases, in that order; junction bases with no gene match: 7. The CDR3 contains 14 residues. The germline gives CDR1 SGHNT, CDR2 YYREEE (reference sequence). Written as DNA, the CDR3 is TGTGCCAGCAGCCCTTGGGGGACAGCCTATGGCTACACCTTC. Amino acids: CASSPWGTAYGYTF.

The chain combines TRBV27 with TRBJ2-1; D uncertain. In germline, CDR1 is MNHEY, CDR2 SMNVEV (reference sequence). V lost 5 bases, J lost 0 bases, and 8 bases lay in between. This CDR3 region has 14 residues. The CDR3 nucleotides are TGTGCCAGCAGTCCGTTGAGCTCCTACAATGAGCAGTTCTTC. Translating it yields CASSPLSSYNEQFF.

This chain uses TRBV12-3 or TRBV12-4 with TRBJ2-7; tentatively, D is TRBD1 (6 bases). This CDR3 spans 12 amino acids. The ends were cut back, 6 bases at V and 5 bases at J, with 11 bases in the middle. The CDR3 spells CASSQGRDEQYF. The CDR3 DNA follows: TGTGCCAGCAGCCAGGGGCGCGACGAGCAGTACTTC.

This chain links TRBV30 with TRBJ2-7; D unclear. Trimming removed 4 bases at V and 3 bases at J, with 10 bases between. This CDR3 has 12 amino acids. CDR1 is GTSNPN, CDR2 SVGIG, per germline (reference sequence). CDR3 nucleotides: TGTGCCTGGATGGGTGAAAGCTACGAGCAGTACTTC. This codes for CAWMGESYEQYF. The full variable domain, its missing parts supplied by reference TRBV30 and TRBJ2-7, is SQTIHQWPATLVQPVGSPLSLECTVEGTSNPNLYWYRQAAGRGLQLLFYSVGIGQISSEVPQNLSASRPQDRQFILSSKKLLLSDSGFYLCAWMGESYEQYFGPGTRLTVT.

The chain joins TRBV7-2 to TRBJ2-2; D call uncertain. The germline CDR1 and CDR2 sequences are SGHTA and FQGNSA. This CDR3 is 14 amino acids long. The ends were cut back, 1 base at V and 2 bases at J, with 5 bases in the middle. This chain's CDR3 is CASSLEANTGELFF. CDR3 coding DNA: TGTGCCAGCAGCTTAGAGGCCAACACCGGGGAGCTGTTTTTT.

The chain couples TRBV7-9 to TRBJ1-4, with TRBD1 as a possible D gene (5 bases). This CDR3 spans 16 amino acids. Germline V gene sequence: CDR1 SEHNR, CDR2 FQNEAQ (reference sequence). Deletions cut 3 bases from V and 0 bases from J, with 11 bases between. The CDR3 DNA reads TGTGCCAGCAGCTTCATTGGGGGAGCAACTAATGAAAAACTGTTTTTT. Translated, it gives CASSFIGGATNEKLFF.

With regard to this clone: Additional DNA sequences in this sample encode the identical CDR3. This chain joins TRBV12-5 and TRBJ1-2; TRBD1 agrees at 12 bases. This CDR3 spans 14 amino acids. Germline-derived CDR1 and CDR2 are LGHNT and FRNRAP. V was pared by 6 bases and J by 8 bases, with 7 bases of the junction left unmatched. The CDR3, as DNA: TGTGCTAGTGGACTGGGACAGGGGGCGGGGGGCTACACCTTC. This translates into CASGLGQGAGGYTF.

This chain connects TRBV30 to TRBJ1-1; 9 nucleotides match TRBD1. The CDR3 has 15 amino acids. Germline CDR1 reads GTSNPN; CDR2 reads SVGIG (reference sequence). V trimming: 3 bases; J trimming: 4 bases; junction bases outside the gene matches: 9. The CDR3 here is CAWRLPTGGFTEAFF. DNA for the CDR3: TGTGCCTGGAGACTACCAACAGGGGGCTTCACTGAAGCTTTCTTT.

The V gene is TRBV29-1, the J gene TRBJ1-1; possible D gene TRBD1, 5 bases. This CDR3 spans 16 amino acids. V lost 7 bases, J lost 0 bases, and 21 bases lay in between. Germline V gene lookup returns CDR1 SQVTM and CDR2 ANQGSEA. CDR3: CSGAGGEGALNTEAFF. In nucleotides, the CDR3 is TGCAGCGGCGCTGGAGGTGAAGGGGCGTTGAACACTGAAGCTTTCTTT.

The rearrangement links TRBV30 to TRBJ2-5, with no clear D. Trimming took 0 bases from V and 7 from J, leaving 15 bases between them. CDR1 is GTSNPN and CDR2 is SVGIG in the germline V gene (reference sequence). The CDR3 contains 14 residues. CDR3 sequence reads: CAWSVLSAKMTQYF. The CDR3 nucleotides read TGTGCCTGGAGTGTACTATCAGCCAAGATGACCCAGTACTTC.

V is TRBV27 and J is TRBJ2-4; D gene ambiguous. Between the trimmed V and J ends, which lost 1 base and 1 base, there was a span of 8 bases. Germline CDR1 reads MNHEY; CDR2 reads SMNVEV (reference sequence). This CDR3 region has 15 residues. The CDR3 here is CASSLFARAKNIQYF. DNA of the CDR3: TGTGCCAGCAGTTTATTTGCCAGGGCCAAAAACATTCAGTACTTC.

The rearrangement uses TRBV28 and TRBJ2-3, with 12 bases lining up with TRBD2. The CDR3 has 17 residues. Germline V CDR1 and CDR2: MDHEN, SYDVKM. Unmatched junction bases numbered 9, after V lost 6 bases and J lost 2 bases. The CDR3 DNA sequence: TGTGCCAGCAGCCAATTTCGGACTAGCGGGACCACAGATACGCAGTATTTT. Its translation is CASSQFRTSGTTDTQYF.